The clone carrying this T cell receptor (beta chain) was picked up one time. What it binds is not known. The investigators split CD4+ cells into a CD45RA+ naive subset and a CD45RA-negative memory subset. These data come from a study of shared clonotypes between healthy human individuals. Study-wide points: Sharing across four donors was highest in naive CD4 (around 5%) and lowest in memory CD8 (0.4%).

For every subset, genomic DNA was evenly distributed across several immunoSEQ plates. The DNA input per sorted-subset replicate PCR was 200 ng, corresponding to 25,000 to 30,000 T cell genomes. TCRdb's table, derived via immunoSEQ multiplex PCR, lists solely in-frame clones and lacks some. The sample gives 2 million to 2.5 million clones, just over 90% of which show up once; 0.39% is in the top ten. Trimming removed 1 base at V and 3 bases at J, with 10 bases between. CDR1 and CDR2 (germline): MNHNS, SASEGT. The CDR3 is 15 amino acids. Sequenced input: naive CD4+ T cells from PBMCs. Subset described: CD45RA+ positively selected. The V and J genes are TRBV6-1 and TRBJ2-1; a possible D gene is TRBD2 (5 bases). The TCR was taken from a man between 18 and 29 years old in good health. Some clones in this sample may be carry-over from other donors' samples. CDR3 bases: TGTGCCAGCAGTGAAGATCCTGAGGGCTACAATGAGCAGTTCTTC. Amino acids: CASSEDPEGYNEQFF.